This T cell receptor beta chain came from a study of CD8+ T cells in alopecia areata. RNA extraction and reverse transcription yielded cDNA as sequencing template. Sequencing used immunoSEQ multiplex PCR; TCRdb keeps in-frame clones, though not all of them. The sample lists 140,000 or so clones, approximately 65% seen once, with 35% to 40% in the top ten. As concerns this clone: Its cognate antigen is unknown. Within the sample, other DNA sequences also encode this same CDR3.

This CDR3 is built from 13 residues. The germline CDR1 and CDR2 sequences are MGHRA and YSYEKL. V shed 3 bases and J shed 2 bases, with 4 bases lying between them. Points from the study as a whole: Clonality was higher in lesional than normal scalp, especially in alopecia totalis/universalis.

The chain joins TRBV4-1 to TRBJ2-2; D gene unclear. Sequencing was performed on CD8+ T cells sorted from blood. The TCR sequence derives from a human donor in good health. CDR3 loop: CASSQRNTGELFF. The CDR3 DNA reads TGCGCCAGCAGCCAGAGAAACACCGGGGAGCTGTTTTTT.